These 7 T cell receptor beta chains were all obtained from the same sample, sequenced in a study of T cell repertoires in cytomegalovirus infection. Their specific antigens are unknown. MiXCR was run by TCRdb on the reads, yielding one entry per CDR3 protein. The sample has about 920,000 distinct CDR3 sequences, less than 40% seen once. Here the sequenced sample was cultured CD8+ T cells from PBMCs, taken from culture after CMV antigen stimulation. The receptors were gathered from a human donor in good health (CMV status not recorded). Some clones in this sample may be carry-over from other donors' samples.

The rearrangement links TRBV4-1 to TRBJ2-5; 16 bases line up with TRBD2. CDR3 size: 19 residues. After removal of 3 bases from V and 4 bases from J, the junction contained 11 bases not matched to a gene. The germline V gene encodes CDR1 MGHRA and CDR2 YSYEKL. The CDR3 DNA reads as TGCGCCAGCAGCCACGGGACTAGCGGGGGGGCCGGGGACCGAGAGACCCAGTACTTC. Its protein is CASSHGTSGGAGDRETQYF.

The table lists this clonotype with a few counts. The CDR3 DNA reads TGCGCCAGCAGCCAAGATCGAGCGGCGGTCTATGGCTACACCTTC. Translated: CASSQDRAAVYGYTF. The rearrangement uses TRBV4-1 and TRBJ1-2; D remains ambiguous. The V and J ends lost 0 bases and 4 bases respectively, with 12 bases between them. CDR3 length: 15 amino acids. CDR1 and CDR2 (germline): MGHRA, YSYEKL.

This clonotype was observed many times. The chain links TRBV7-8 to TRBJ2-1; 9 nucleotides match TRBD2. The V gene end was trimmed by 5 bases and the J gene end by 5 bases; junction bases not matched to a gene: 7. The length of the CDR3 is 15 residues. Germline V gene sequence: CDR1 SGHVS, CDR2 FQNEAQ. The CDR3 bases are TGTGCCAGCAGCGCCTCTAGCGGGGTAAACAATGAGCAGTTCTTC. It codes for CASSASSGVNNEQFF.

This chain joins TRBV12-3 or TRBV12-4 and TRBJ2-1; D is uncertain. This CDR3 contains 15 residues. V was shortened by 1 base and J by 3 bases, with 10 bases between the two germline ends. The CDR3 sequence: CASSLGDTHYNEQFF. The CDR3 nucleotides read TGTGCCAGCAGTTTAGGGGATACCCACTACAATGAGCAGTTCTTC.

This clonotype appeared a few times. The chain links TRBV7-4 to TRBJ2-1, with 8 bases aligning to TRBD2. V lost 5 bases and J lost 2; bases outside the gene matches: 8. There are 16 residues in the CDR3. Germline CDR1 and CDR2: SGHVT and SQSDAQ. The CDR3 region has the DNA TGTGCCAGCAGCCTCTCGGGGGGGTCTACCTACAATGAGCAGTTCTTC. Translating gives CASSLSGGSTYNEQFF. Together with reference TRBV7-4 and TRBJ2-1, the CDR3 gives the full variable domain: GAGVSQSPRYKVAKRGRDVALRCDSISGHVTLYWYRQTLGQGSEVLTYSQSDAQRDKSGRPSGRFSAERPERSVSTLKIQRTEQGDSAVYLCASSLSGGSTYNEQFFGPGTRLTVL.

This clonotype was seen only a few times. CDR3 amino acids: CASSFSLSYTDTQYF. CDR3 in DNA: TGTGCCAGCAGTTTTTCCCTATCCTACACAGATACGCAGTATTTT. The chain joins TRBV12-3 or TRBV12-4 to TRBJ2-3; D call uncertain. The CDR3 sequence is 15 residues long. V dropped 3 bases and J dropped 2 bases, with 12 bases sitting between them.

Concerning this clonotype itself: In this CDR3 the conserved last residue, phenylalanine or tryptophan, is missing, so a read error is likely. V gene TRBV5-5 combines with J gene TRBJ1-5; D is perhaps TRBD1 (5 bases). This CDR3 spans 14 amino acids. V lost 0 bases and J lost 5, with 9 bases in between. In germline, CDR1 is SGHKS, CDR2 YYEKEE (reference sequence). The CDR3 region is CASSLGGGDQPQHY. In DNA, the CDR3 is TGTGCCAGCAGCTTGGGCGGGGGGGATCAGCCCCAGCATTAT.